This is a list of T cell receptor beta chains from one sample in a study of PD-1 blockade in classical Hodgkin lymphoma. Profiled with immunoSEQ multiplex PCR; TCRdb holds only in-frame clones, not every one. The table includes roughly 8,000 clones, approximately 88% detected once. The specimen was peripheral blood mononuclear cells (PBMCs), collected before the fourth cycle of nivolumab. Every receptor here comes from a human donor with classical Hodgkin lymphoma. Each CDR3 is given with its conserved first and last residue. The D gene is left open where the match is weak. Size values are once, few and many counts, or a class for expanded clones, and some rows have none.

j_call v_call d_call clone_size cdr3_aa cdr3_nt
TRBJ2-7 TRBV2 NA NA CASSEVYYEQYF TGTGCCAGCAGTGAGGTCTACTACGAGCAGTACTTC
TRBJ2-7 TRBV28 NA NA CASSLGPGYEQYF TGTGCCAGCAGTTTAGGACCCGGGTACGAGCAGTACTTC
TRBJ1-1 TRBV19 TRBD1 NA CASGQGSLNTEAFF TGTGCCAGCGGACAGGGCTCTTTGAACACTGAAGCTTTCTTT
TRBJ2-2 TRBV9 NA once CASSVVSGSTGELFF TGTGCCAGCAGCGTAGTCTCTGGGAGCACCGGGGAGCTGTTTTTT
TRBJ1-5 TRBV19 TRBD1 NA CASSTHTGVGQPQHF TGTGCCAGTAGTACTCATACAGGGGTAGGTCAGCCCCAGCATTTT
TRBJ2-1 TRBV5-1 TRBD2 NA CAPIHRGDYNEQFF TGCGCCCCTATCCACCGGGGGGACTACAATGAGCAGTTCTTC
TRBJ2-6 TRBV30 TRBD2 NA CAWRGVWANVLTF TGTGCCTGGCGGGGGGTCTGGGCCAACGTCCTGACTTTC
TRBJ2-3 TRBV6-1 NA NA CASTVQAPSTDTQYF TGTGCCAGCACGGTACAAGCACCTAGCACAGATACGCAGTATTTT
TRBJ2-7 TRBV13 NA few CASSLRGGLAGSYEQYF TGTGCCAGCAGCTTAAGGGGGGGCCTAGCTGGCTCCTACGAGCAGTACTTC
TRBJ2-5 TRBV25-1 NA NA CASGTAQGGTQYF TGTGCCAGCGGGACAGCCCAGGGAGGGACCCAGTACTTC
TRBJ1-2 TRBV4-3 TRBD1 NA CASSQFPGQPYGYTF TGCGCCAGCAGCCAATTTCCGGGACAGCCCTATGGCTACACCTTC
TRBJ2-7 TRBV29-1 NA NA CSVGLVGSYEQYF TGCAGCGTTGGCCTAGTTGGCTCCTACGAGCAGTACTTC
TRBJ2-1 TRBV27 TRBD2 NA CASRLAGDLYNEQFF TGTGCCAGCAGACTAGCGGGAGACCTCTACAATGAGCAGTTCTTC
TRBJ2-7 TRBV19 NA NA CASSSPTTRWIHEQYF TGTGCCAGTAGTTCTCCCACGACTAGATGGATCCACGAGCAGTACTTC
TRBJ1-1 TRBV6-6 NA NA CASTQQGIRAEAFF TGTGCCAGCACCCAGCAGGGGATTAGGGCTGAAGCTTTCTTT
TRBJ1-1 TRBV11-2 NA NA CASSLDAGQSEAFF TGTGCCAGCAGCTTAGATGCCGGACAGTCTGAAGCTTTCTTT
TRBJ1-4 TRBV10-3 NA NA CAISESRGYNEKLFF TGTGCCATCAGTGAGTCGAGGGGTTATAATGAAAAACTGTTTTTT
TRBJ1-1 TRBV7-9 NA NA CASSLGPGNTEAFF TGTGCCAGCAGCTTGGGGCCGGGGAACACTGAAGCTTTCTTT